This T cell receptor beta chain comes out of a study of shared clonotypes between healthy human individuals. Genomic DNA of every subset was divided equally among multiple immunoSEQ plates. Sorted subsets were amplified in replicate PCRs using around 0.2 ug DNA, 25,000 to 30,000 T cell genomes. Produced via immunoSEQ multiplex PCR; TCRdb's table is partial and in-frame only. The sample contains around 2.3 million clones, approximately 94% of which appear only once. CD4+ cells underwent separation, giving CD45RA+ naive and CD45RA-negative memory subsets. The study's findings and limits: Roughly 5% was the fraction of naive CD4 clonotypes found shared across a few donors.

With respect to this clone: Its antigen remains unidentified. The same CDR3 is also encoded by other DNA sequences in this sample.

Source material: naive CD4+ T cells sorted from blood. Subset of the sample: CD45RA+ positively selected. The TCR sequence derives from a man between 18 and 29 years old in good health.

Here the CDR3 reads CASSPGDGNQPQHF. The CDR3 DNA reads TGTGCCAGCAGCCCAGGGGACGGCAATCAGCCCCAGCATTTT. The rearrangement links TRBV27 to TRBJ1-5; TRBD1 is a possible D gene (6 bases). The CDR3 has 14 residues. Germline CDR1 MNHEY, CDR2 SMNVEV (reference sequence). Trimming stripped 6 bases from V and 2 bases from J, with 11 bases between.